One sample yielded the 24 T cell receptor beta chains listed below, sequenced in a study of a mutant IDH1 vaccine in newly diagnosed glioma. The table came from immunoSEQ multiplex PCR; TCRdb's copy has only in-frame clones and leaves some out. The table records about 51,000 clones, about 74% of them present only once. Time point noted: baseline, week 1 (first vaccination visit). Treatment here: pre-vaccination baseline after standard-of-care therapy. Sample: PBMCs, taken from a glioma patient treated with radiotherapy, temozolomide or both. These receptors were taken from a woman aged 40 to 50 with glioma.

The CDR3 spells CASSERGPETQYF. The CDR3 region has the DNA TGCGCCAGCAGTGAACGGGGCCCGGAGACCCAGTACTTC. The chain is built from TRBV10-1 and TRBJ2-5; D could derive from TRBD1 or TRBD2 (5 bases each). Germline V gives CDR1 WNHNN, CDR2 SYGVQD (reference sequence). CDR3 length equals 13 residues. V shed 3 bases and J shed 5 bases, with 10 bases lying between them.

V and J are TRBV4-2 and TRBJ2-7; TRBD1 might be the D (6 bases). Trimming left V 5 bases short and J 6 bases short, with 14 bases between. CDR3 length: 13 amino acids. The germline V gene has CDR1 LGHNA and CDR2 YNFKEQ. Written as DNA, the CDR3 is TGTGCCAGCAGCTTCCGGACAGCAGGCGAGCAGTACTTC. It encodes CASSFRTAGEQYF.

The chain combines TRBV6-5 with TRBJ2-2; no definite D call. CDR3 length: 14 residues. The ends were cut back, 6 bases at V and 1 base at J, with 9 bases in the middle. Germline V CDR1 and CDR2: MNHEY, SVGAGI. Here the CDR3 reads CASRRTGNTGELFF. CDR3 sequence (DNA): TGTGCCAGCAGGCGGACGGGGAACACCGGGGAGCTGTTTTTT.

The CDR3 protein is CAISGPKNGYGYTF. The CDR3 coding sequence is TGTGCCATCAGTGGGCCAAAGAATGGGTATGGCTACACCTTC. J is TRBJ1-2 and V is TRBV10-3; D ambiguous. This CDR3 spans 14 amino acids. V lost 4 bases and J lost 5, with 14 bases in between. Per germline, CDR1 ENHRY and CDR2 SYGVKD.

This chain connects TRBV7-9 to TRBJ1-4; D is ambiguous. This CDR3 spans 14 amino acids. Germline V gene lookup returns CDR1 SEHNR and CDR2 FQNEAQ (reference sequence). The V end was cut by 5 bases, the J end by 5 bases, with 12 bases between. CDR3 sequence reads: CASSGETVNEKLFF. The CDR3, as DNA: TGTGCCAGCAGCGGTGAGACTGTAAATGAAAAACTGTTTTTT.

The chain uses TRBV4-3 and TRBJ1-1; the D gene is possibly TRBD1 (6 bases). Trimming removed 3 bases from V and 4 bases from J, with 12 bases in between. CDR3 length equals 14 residues. The germline V gene has CDR1 LGHNA and CDR2 YSLEER. CDR3 sequence: CASSHSNRVTEAFF. The CDR3 coding sequence is TGCGCCAGCAGCCACTCAAACAGGGTCACTGAAGCTTTCTTT.

The chain combines TRBV6-5 with TRBJ1-6; possible D gene TRBD1, 5 bases. V lost 3 bases and J lost 5, with 11 bases in between. Germline V gene data show CDR1 as MNHEY and CDR2 as SVGAGI. CDR3 size: 15 residues. This CDR3 is CASSYRGSDNSPLHF. CDR3 nucleotides: TGTGCCAGCAGTTATAGGGGCAGCGATAATTCACCCCTCCACTTT.

V is TRBV6-5 and J is TRBJ1-2; no firm D call. CDR1 is MNHEY and CDR2 is SVGAGI in the germline V gene. The CDR3 contains 14 residues. Trimming removed 2 bases at V and 7 bases at J, with 14 bases between. This CDR3 reads CASSYIHLGGGYTF. CDR3 nucleotide sequence: TGTGCCAGCAGTTACATCCATTTGGGAGGTGGCTACACCTTC.

The chain couples TRBV27 to TRBJ1-2; 12 nucleotides line up with TRBD1. Trimming at V came to 4 bases and at J to 8 bases, leaving 8 bases not matched to a gene. Per the germline V gene, CDR1 is MNHEY and CDR2 is SMNVEV (reference sequence). The CDR3 loop spans 15 amino acids. The CDR3 spells CASSSFGTGGRGYTF. The DNA of the CDR3 is TGTGCCAGCAGTTCGTTTGGGACAGGGGGCCGGGGCTACACCTTC.

V is TRBV29-1 and J is TRBJ2-4, with D possibly being TRBD1 or TRBD2 (6 bases each). Looked up from germline, CDR1 is SQVTM and CDR2 is ANQGSEA. This CDR3 comprises 14 residues. The V and J ends lost 4 bases and 5 bases respectively, with 15 bases between them. The CDR3 nucleotides read TGCAGCGTTGGGGGGGTGGGGGCCCAAAACATTCAGTACTTC. Translating gives CSVGGVGAQNIQYF.

This rearrangement joins TRBV6-5 to TRBJ2-7; D gene ambiguous. Between the trimmed V and J ends, which lost 2 bases and 5 bases, there was a span of 10 bases. Germline values: CDR1 MNHEY, CDR2 SVGAGI. The length of the CDR3 is 13 residues. DNA for the CDR3: TGTGCCAGCAGTTACGCGCCCGGTCACGAGCAGTACTTC. Its protein is CASSYAPGHEQYF.

V and J are TRBV29-1 and TRBJ2-5, with no clear D. This CDR3 spans 11 amino acids. Trimming took off 4 bases at V and 5 bases at J, with 8 bases between the two ends. CDR1 is SQVTM, CDR2 ANQGSEA, per germline. CDR3 in amino acids: CSVGQGETQYF. CDR3 nucleotides: TGCAGCGTTGGTCAAGGGGAGACCCAGTACTTC.

This clone was detected a few times. The V and J genes are TRBV7-2 and TRBJ1-1; D gene uncertain. The CDR3 loop spans 15 amino acids. Germline V gene data show CDR1 as SGHTA and CDR2 as FQGNSA. Deletions cut 5 bases from V and 4 bases from J, with 17 bases between. For the CDR3, the DNA is TGTGCCAGCAGCACACATTCACGGGCGGGCACTGAAGCTTTCTTT. This codes for CASSTHSRAGTEAFF.

The chain combines TRBV5-6 with TRBJ1-1; possible D gene TRBD1, 5 bases. CDR1 is SGHDT, CDR2 YYEEEE, per germline. V gave up 5 bases and J gave up 5 bases, with 10 bases separating them. The CDR3 has 12 amino acids. The CDR3 region is CASSWGGTEAFF. The CDR3 DNA is TGTGCCAGCAGTTGGGGGGGAACTGAAGCTTTCTTT.

The CDR3 loop reads CASSPAGVGEKLFF. In nucleotides, the CDR3 is TGTGCCAGCAGCCCAGCTGGGGTAGGTGAAAAACTGTTTTTT. The chain recombines TRBV9 with TRBJ1-4; D remains unclear. This CDR3 is 14 amino acids long. Germline CDR1 and CDR2: SGDLS and YYNGEE. V shed 4 bases and J shed 7 bases, with 14 bases lying between them.

This clone occurred a few times. The chain couples TRBV4-3 to TRBJ1-2; D gene unclear. Germline CDR1 reads LGHNA; CDR2 reads YSLEER. The germline V and J ends were trimmed by 0 bases and 7 bases, with 15 bases remaining between them. The length of the CDR3 is 15 residues. The CDR3 region has the DNA TGCGCCAGCAGCCAAGAGGACCCCTCTCGGAGTGGCTACACCTTC. Translation gives CASSQEDPSRSGYTF.

The V call is TRBV30, the J call TRBJ2-6, with D unresolved. Germline V gene lookup returns CDR1 GTSNPN and CDR2 SVGIG (reference sequence). The CDR3 totals 15 residues. V was pared by 1 base and J by 2 bases, with 9 bases between. The CDR3 here is CAWSGIKAGANVLTF. In nucleotides, the CDR3 is TGTGCCTGGAGTGGTATCAAAGCTGGGGCCAACGTCCTGACTTTC.

This rearrangement joins TRBV18 to TRBJ1-2; D possibly corresponds to TRBD1 (5 bases). Germline V CDR1 and CDR2: KGHSH, LQKENI. The CDR3 loop spans 16 amino acids. V lost 1 base, J lost 4 bases, and 16 bases lay in between. The CDR3 protein is CASSPQDSAGGYGYTF. As DNA, the CDR3 is TGTGCCAGCTCACCACAGGATTCGGCGGGGGGCTATGGCTACACCTTC. The full variable domain, its missing parts supplied by reference TRBV18 and TRBJ1-2, is NAGVMQNPRHLVRRRGQEARLRCSPMKGHSHVYWYRQLPEEGLKFMVYLQKENIIDESGMPKERFSAEFPKEGPSILRIQQVVRGDSAAYFCASSPQDSAGGYGYTFGSGTRLTVV.

The V and J genes are TRBV4-1 and TRBJ1-6; the D gene is possibly TRBD1 (6 bases). Germline V gene sequence: CDR1 MGHRA, CDR2 YSYEKL. This CDR3 spans 13 amino acids. Trimming pared 4 bases from V and 10 bases from J, leaving 11 bases between. The DNA for the CDR3 is TGCGCCAGCAGCCTACGGACAGAATCACCCCTCCACTTT. This codes for CASSLRTESPLHF.

The chain recombines TRBV27 with TRBJ1-6, with D possibly matching TRBD1 (6 bases). Germline assignment: CDR1 MNHEY and CDR2 SMNVEV (reference sequence). The CDR3 covers 14 residues. Trimming removed 7 bases from V and 10 bases from J, with 17 bases in between. The CDR3 bases are TGTGCCAGCACCGATTTTCTACAGGGCTCACCCCTCCACTTT. Protein: CASTDFLQGSPLHF.

This CDR3 is CASKTKPFYGYTF. The CDR3 DNA reads as TGTGCCAGTAAGACAAAGCCTTTCTATGGCTACACCTTC. The chain is built from TRBV6-5 and TRBJ1-2, with D unresolved. The germline CDR1 and CDR2 sequences are MNHEY and SVGAGI. There are 13 residues in the CDR3. Trimming pared 9 bases from V and 4 bases from J, leaving 15 bases between.

This clone has only one observation. CDR3 sequence: CASSAGLFTDTQYF. CDR3 sequence (DNA): TGTGCCAGCAGCGCGGGACTTTTCACAGATACGCAGTATTTT. The chain couples TRBV9 to TRBJ2-3; D is possibly TRBD2 (6 bases). The length of the CDR3 is 14 residues. Trimming removed 3 bases from V and 2 bases from J, with 10 bases in between. The germline V gene has CDR1 SGDLS and CDR2 YYNGEE.

The V gene is TRBV9, the J gene TRBJ2-2; tentative D call: TRBD2 (5 bases). The germline V gene has CDR1 SGDLS and CDR2 YYNGEE. This CDR3 has 16 residues. Trimming stripped 4 bases from V and 8 bases from J, with 21 bases between. The CDR3 loop reads CASSPGSAAPSGELFF. The CDR3 DNA reads TGTGCCAGCAGCCCGGGGTCGGCCGCACCGAGTGGGGAGCTGTTTTTT.

A single count supports this clone. The chain couples TRBV2 to TRBJ2-2; D gene uncertain. CDR1 is SNHLY, CDR2 FYNNEI, per germline. The V end lost 2 bases, the J end lost 2 bases, and 18 bases lay between the germline ends. CDR3 length: 18 residues. CDR3 amino acids: CASSESGRFSLNTGELFF. As DNA, the CDR3 is TGTGCCAGCAGTGAAAGTGGCAGGTTTTCCCTTAACACCGGGGAGCTGTTTTTT.